This TCR beta chain appears in the sequencing data of a study of cytomegalovirus exposure and HLA in healthy donors. Germline V gives CDR1 SGHTA, CDR2 FQGNSA. V lost 4 bases and J lost 4; bases outside the gene matches: 9. The CDR3 consists of 15 residues. It was with 60 Vbeta and 13 Jbeta primers that the PCR ran. Here immunoSEQ multiplex PCR was the method, and the copy in TCRdb shows in-frame clones only, minus some. This table holds some 40,000 clones, 63% found once. This TCR was recovered from a man in his sixties in good health and CMV-seropositive. The chain employs TRBV7-2 and TRBJ2-5; 7 nucleotides line up with TRBD1. Sequenced input: PBMCs. The CDR3 loop reads CASSSETGSLETQYF. Written as DNA, the CDR3 is TGTGCCAGCAGCTCGGAGACAGGGTCGTTAGAGACCCAGTACTTC.